The rows below give T cell receptor beta chains drawn from one sample of a study of PD-1 blockade in mismatch repair-deficient tumors. TCRdb keeps only in-frame clones here, not all; method: immunoSEQ multiplex PCR. The sample holds 80,000 to 130,000 clones, about 79% seen once. Sequenced material: peripheral blood, taken roughly 35 weeks after starting pembrolizumab. These receptors all come from an adult with mismatch repair-deficient cancer. Both conserved end residues are part of each CDR3. The order of the fields is clone size, D gene, J gene, V gene, CDR3 protein, CDR3 DNA. A D gene is named only where the DNA matches it firmly. For some rows the clone size is stated as once, few or many, or as a class when expanded; others skip it.

-	-	TRBJ1-3	TRBV7-9	CASSHTGRPGDNSGNTIYF	TGTGCCAGCAGCCACACGGGCCGTCCTGGTGACAACTCTGGAAACACCATATATTTT
-	-	TRBJ2-3	TRBV5-6	CASSLDKRTYTQYF	TGTGCCAGCAGCTTGGACAAACGAACATATACGCAGTATTTT
few	TRBD1	TRBJ2-3	TRBV6-1	CASRRQGGTDTQYF	TGTGCCAGCAGGCGACAGGGAGGCACAGATACGCAGTATTTT
few	-	TRBJ1-2	TRBV28	CASFEGQGFGYTF	TGTGCCAGCTTCGAGGGTCAAGGGTTCGGCTACACCTTC
-	-	TRBJ2-1	TRBV7-8	CASSLLVTRGEQFF	TGTGCCAGCAGCTTATTAGTGACCCGTGGGGAGCAGTTCTTC
-	TRBD2	TRBJ2-5	TRBV4-2	CASSQDEASGMYQETQYF	TGTGCCAGCAGCCAAGATGAGGCTAGCGGGATGTACCAAGAGACCCAGTACTTC
-	-	TRBJ2-5	TRBV7-2	CASSLGRVETQYF	TGTGCCAGCAGCTTAGGGAGGGTAGAGACCCAGTACTTC
-	-	TRBJ2-1	TRBV11-2	CASSPGVGRHNEQFF	TGTGCCAGCAGCCCGGGGGTGGGGCGCCACAATGAGCAGTTCTTC
few	TRBD2	TRBJ2-3	TRBV5-4	CASSFTGGPGTDTQYF	TGTGCCAGCAGCTTTACGGGAGGGCCGGGGACAGATACGCAGTATTTT
-	-	TRBJ2-1	TRBV5-5	CASSSRSVGNEQFF	TGTGCCAGCAGCTCCCGGTCAGTGGGCAATGAGCAGTTCTTC
-	TRBD1	TRBJ1-3	TRBV9	CASSSGARGDTIYF	TGTGCCAGCAGCTCCGGGGCCAGGGGGGACACCATATATTTT
-	-	TRBJ2-1	TRBV5-1	CASSLERQSYNEQFF	TGCGCCAGCAGCTTGGAACGTCAGTCCTACAATGAGCAGTTCTTC
-	TRBD2	TRBJ2-7	TRBV27	CASSPETSGKNEQYF	TGTGCCAGCAGTCCCGAAACTAGCGGGAAGAACGAGCAGTACTTC
-	-	TRBJ2-7	TRBV5-4	CASSLAANPYEQYF	TGTGCCAGCAGCTTGGCTGCAAACCCCTACGAGCAGTACTTC
-	TRBD1	TRBJ2-7	TRBV5-8	CASSPSPGTGKNEQYF	TGTGCCAGCAGCCCGTCGCCCGGGACAGGCAAGAACGAGCAGTACTTC
-	-	TRBJ2-7	TRBV30	CAWSAGSYEQYF	TGTGCCTGGAGTGCAGGGTCCTACGAGCAGTACTTC
-	TRBD1	TRBJ1-2	TRBV27	CASSLLPGGNGYTF	TGTGCCAGCAGTTTACTGCCAGGGGGCAATGGCTACACCTTC
-	-	TRBJ2-1	TRBV11-2	CASSLKRNEQFF	TGTGCCAGCAGTCTCAAACGCAATGAGCAGTTCTTC
-	-	TRBJ1-5	TRBV5-5	CASSLAGFPNQPQHF	TGTGCCAGCAGCTTGGCTGGGTTCCCAAATCAGCCCCAGCATTTT
-	-	TRBJ1-2	TRBV2	CASSPAGTENGYTF	TGTGCCAGCAGCCCCGCGGGGACGGAAAATGGCTACACCTTC
-	-	TRBJ1-1	TRBV4-1	CASSQDRDRVNTEAFF	TGCGCCAGCAGCCAAGATCGCGACAGAGTGAACACTGAAGCTTTCTTT
-	-	TRBJ2-1	TRBV7-6	CASSFSGWNEQFF	TGTGCCAGCAGCTTCAGTGGGTGGAATGAGCAGTTCTTC
-	TRBD2	TRBJ2-1	TRBV7-3	CASSRDVAGAYNEQFF	TGTGCCAGCAGTCGGGACGTAGCGGGAGCCTACAATGAGCAGTTCTTC
-	-	TRBJ1-1	TRBV9	CASSVEVIGGMNTEAFF	TGTGCCAGCAGCGTAGAAGTGATAGGGGGGATGAACACTGAAGCTTTCTTT
-	-	TRBJ1-1	TRBV5-8	CASSRLFTTEAFF	TGTGCCAGCAGCCGACTCTTTACGACTGAAGCTTTCTTT
-	-	TRBJ1-4	TRBV2	CASSEWGEVEKLFF	TGTGCCAGCAGTGAATGGGGGGAGGTTGAAAAACTGTTTTTT
-	TRBD2	TRBJ2-1	TRBV4-1	CASSQEVLAASYNEQFF	TGCGCCAGCAGCCAAGAGGTACTAGCGGCCTCCTACAATGAGCAGTTCTTC
once	TRBD2	TRBJ2-1	TRBV4-1	CASSQVAGLAGAYTGEQFF	TGCGCCAGCAGCCAAGTTGCGGGACTAGCGGGAGCTTATACGGGTGAGCAGTTCTTC
-	-	TRBJ2-4	TRBV6-4	CASSEVGLVKGSKNIQYF	TGTGCCAGCAGTGAGGTGGGACTCGTGAAGGGCTCCAAAAACATTCAGTACTTC
-	TRBD2	TRBJ2-1	TRBV7-8	CASSLGVRLAGEGNEQFF	TGTGCCAGCAGCCTCGGAGTGAGACTAGCGGGAGAGGGGAATGAGCAGTTCTTC